The source of this T cell receptor (beta chain) is a study of T-cell reconstitution after alpha-beta-depleted transplantation in children. On this clonotype itself: Its target is not known.

Germline V gives CDR1 SNHLY, CDR2 FYNNEI. The germline V and J ends were trimmed by 1 base and 6 bases, with 10 bases remaining between them. CDR3 length: 14 residues. Study-wide findings and caveats: There were some patients whose high TCRbeta diversity at day 60 came from surviving recipient T cells and thymic progenitors.

A TCRbeta library incorporating unique molecular identifiers was prepared. TCRdb reprocessed the PCR reads with MiXCR, giving one entry per CDR3 protein. The data contain a few hundred thousand distinct CDR3 sequences, roughly 27% of them singletons. The TCR sequence derives from a boy under two years old with Wiskott-Aldrich syndrome, due to receive a stem cell transplant. The sequences come from PBMCs, collected before TCRalphabeta/CD19-depleted stem cell transplant. This chain joins TRBV2 and TRBJ1-5; D call uncertain. The DNA for the CDR3 is TGTGCCAGCAGTGAAGTTCGCGGGGTTCAGCCCCAGCATTTT. This codes for CASSEVRGVQPQHF.